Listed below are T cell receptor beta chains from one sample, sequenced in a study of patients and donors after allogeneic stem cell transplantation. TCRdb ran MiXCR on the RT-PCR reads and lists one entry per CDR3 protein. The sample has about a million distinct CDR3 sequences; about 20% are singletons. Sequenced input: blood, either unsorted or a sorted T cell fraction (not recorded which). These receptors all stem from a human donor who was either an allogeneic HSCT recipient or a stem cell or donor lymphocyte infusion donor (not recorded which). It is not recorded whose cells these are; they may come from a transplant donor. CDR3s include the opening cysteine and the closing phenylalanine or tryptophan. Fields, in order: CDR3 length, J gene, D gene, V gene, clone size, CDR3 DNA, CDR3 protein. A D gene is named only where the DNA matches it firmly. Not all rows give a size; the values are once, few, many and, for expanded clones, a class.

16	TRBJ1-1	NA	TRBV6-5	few	TGTGCCAGCAGTTACTCCCGGGAGGGGGGGAACACTGAAGCTTTCTTT	CASSYSREGGNTEAFF
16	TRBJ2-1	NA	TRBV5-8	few	TGTGCCAGCGGACAACACACTCAGTTTGGTCATTATGAGCAGTTCTTC	CASGQHTQFGHYEQFF
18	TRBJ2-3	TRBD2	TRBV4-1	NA	TGCGCCAGCAGCCAAGTCGGACTAGCGGGGGGGATCACAGATACGCAGTATTTT	CASSQVGLAGGITDTQYF
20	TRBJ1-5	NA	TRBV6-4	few	TGTGCCAGCAGTGACTACCTCCAGGGCCATCTACACAATAGCAATCAGCCCCAGCATTTT	CASSDYLQGHLHNSNQPQHF
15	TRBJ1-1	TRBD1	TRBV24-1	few	TGTGCCACCAGTGATCCGAGGCAGGGGGATACTGAAGCTTTCTTT	CATSDPRQGDTEAFF
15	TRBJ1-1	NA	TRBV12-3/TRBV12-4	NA	TGTGCCAGCAGTAGACCGGGAAACAGGCACACTGAAGCTTTCTTT	CASSRPGNRHTEAFF
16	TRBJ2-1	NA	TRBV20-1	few	TGCAGTGCTAGAGATGTAGGGATAAGCTCCTACAATGAGCAGTTCTTC	CSARDVGISSYNEQFF
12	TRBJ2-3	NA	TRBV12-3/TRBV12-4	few	TGTGCCGGGGGGCAGGGGACAGATACGCAGTATTTT	CAGGQGTDTQYF
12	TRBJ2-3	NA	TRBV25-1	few	TGTGCCAGCAGGCAGGGACGGGATACGCAGTATTTT	CASRQGRDTQYF
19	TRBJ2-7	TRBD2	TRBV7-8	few	TGTGCCAGCAGCTTCGGAATGATAAGCGGGAAGGACAAGCTCTACGAGCAGTACTTC	CASSFGMISGKDKLYEQYF
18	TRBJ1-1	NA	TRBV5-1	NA	TGCGCCAGCAGCCCAACTCACCCAAGTGGGGGGGCGAACACTGAAGCTTTCTTT	CASSPTHPSGGANTEAFF
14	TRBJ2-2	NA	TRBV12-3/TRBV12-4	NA	TGTGCCAGCAGTAAGAGTAGCGACACCGGGGAGCTGTTTTTT	CASSKSSDTGELFF
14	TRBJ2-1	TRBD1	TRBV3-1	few	TGTGCCAGCAGTCACACAGGGGACCCTAGAGAGCAGTTCTTC	CASSHTGDPREQFF
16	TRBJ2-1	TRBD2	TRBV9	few	TGTGCCAGCAGCGTAGTGGGAACTAGCGGGGACAATGAGCAGTTCTTC	CASSVVGTSGDNEQFF
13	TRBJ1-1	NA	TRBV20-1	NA	TGCAGTGCTAGTAACAGGGCGAACACTGAAGCTTTCTTT	CSASNRANTEAFF
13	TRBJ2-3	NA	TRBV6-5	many	TGTGCCAGCAGTTTCACAGGGTCAGATACGCAGTATTTT	CASSFTGSDTQYF